The sequence of this T cell receptor (beta chain) was determined in a study of CD8 T cells in ankylosing spondylitis. This clonotype has only a few counts. What it binds is unknown. Library preparation for TCR beta used quantitative 5'-RACE with molecular barcodes. MiXCR was run by TCRdb on the 5' RACE reads, yielding one entry per CDR3 protein. The sample holds around 280,000 distinct CDR3 sequences, 20% seen once. Trimming took 6 bases from V and 1 from J, leaving 6 bases between them. Germline loops: CDR1 ENHRY, CDR2 SYGVKD. The CDR3 runs 12 residues. Regarding the study as a whole: Disease-linked clones displayed a CD8+ phenotype and appeared relatively rarely in peripheral blood.

The V gene is TRBV10-3, the J gene TRBJ2-5; D may match TRBD1 or TRBD2 (5 bases each). This receptor was taken from a male donor with ankylosing spondylitis or in good health (not recorded which). The sequenced sample consisted of blood, either unsorted or a sorted T cell fraction (not recorded which). Here the CDR3 DNA reads TGTGCCATCAGCGGGACCCAAGAGACCCAGTACTTC. Amino acids: CAISGTQETQYF.